Shown below are 10 T cell receptor beta chains from a single sample sequenced in a study of blood T cell repertoires in COVID-19. The assay was immunoSEQ multiplex PCR, and TCRdb's table has in-frame clones only and misses some. The table shows under 80,000 clones, with around 90% occurring only once. Sequences were obtained from peripheral blood. Receptors originate from a human donor in a cohort sampled during active COVID-19.

The chain couples TRBV5-1 to TRBJ2-5; 8 bases are shared with TRBD1. The CDR3 sequence is 12 residues long. CDR1 SGHRS and CDR2 YFSETQ come from the germline V gene. V lost 7 bases to trimming and J lost 2 bases; unmatched junction nucleotides: 1. CDR3 sequence: CASGQGQETQYF. CDR3 in DNA: TGCGCCAGCGGACAGGGTCAAGAGACCCAGTACTTC.

The chain combines TRBV9 with TRBJ2-5; 8 bases match TRBD1. CDR1 is SGDLS and CDR2 is YYNGEE in the germline V gene. The CDR3 contains 18 residues. V lost 4 bases to trimming and J lost 5 bases; unmatched junction nucleotides: 19. The CDR3 spells CASSPSPAGGPGRETQYF. DNA of the CDR3: TGTGCCAGCAGCCCCTCCCCCGCAGGGGGCCCAGGTCGTGAGACCCAGTACTTC.

This rearrangement joins TRBV25-1 to TRBJ1-2; a weak D match, TRBD1 (5 bases). Germline CDR1 and CDR2: MGHDK and SYGVNS. The V end was cut by 8 bases, the J end by 7 bases, with 11 bases between. The CDR3 has 11 amino acids. CDR3 DNA: TGTGCCAGCGGACTCGGGGGTGGCTACACCTTC. Its protein product is CASGLGGGYTF.

V usage is TRBV19 and J usage is TRBJ1-1; 12 positions match TRBD1. V was clipped by 2 bases and J by 5 bases; unmatched bases: 18. This CDR3 contains 20 residues. Germline V gene data show CDR1 as LNHDA and CDR2 as SQIVND (reference sequence). The CDR3 loop reads CASSIIPGQGALRSRTEAFF. The DNA of the CDR3 is TGTGCCAGTAGTATAATTCCGGGACAGGGGGCGTTAAGATCGAGGACTGAAGCTTTCTTT.

V gene TRBV30 combines with J gene TRBJ1-2; 7 bases align to TRBD1. Germline V gene lookup returns CDR1 GTSNPN and CDR2 SVGIG (reference sequence). Losses at the gene ends were 2 bases for V and 4 bases for J; bases not matched to a gene: 7. The CDR3 loop spans 14 amino acids. Here the CDR3 DNA reads TGTGCCTGGAGTCACAGGGGCAGTAGCTATGGCTACACCTTC. Translation gives CAWSHRGSSYGYTF.

V is TRBV21-1 and J is TRBJ2-1; TRBD1 is the table's D call and was not checked against the DNA. TRBV21-1 is flagged as a pseudogene. The length of the CDR3 is 15 residues. The chain's CDR3 is CASSKYRGNYNEQFF. The CDR3 nucleotides are TGTGCCAGCAGCAAATACAGGGGAAACTACAATGAGCAGTTCTTC.

V gene TRBV5-1 combines with J gene TRBJ2-1; 9 nucleotides match TRBD2. The CDR3 loop spans 17 amino acids. J gave up 0 bases and V 7 bases, and 11 bases lay outside the gene matches. Germline values: CDR1 SGHRS, CDR2 YFSETQ. DNA of the CDR3: TGCGCCAGCGCTGTAGCGGGAGTGCTTAGCTCCTACAATGAGCAGTTCTTC. This sequence encodes CASAVAGVLSSYNEQFF.

This chain joins TRBV13 and TRBJ2-2; D is perhaps TRBD2 (6 bases). Trimming took off 4 bases at V and 4 bases at J, with 10 bases between the two ends. Germline values: CDR1 PRHDT, CDR2 FYEKMQ (reference sequence). The CDR3 sequence is 14 residues long. CDR3 loop: CASSSGTSTGELFF. In nucleotides, the CDR3 is TGTGCCAGCAGCTCCGGGACTTCCACCGGGGAGCTGTTTTTT.

Written as DNA, the CDR3 is TGTGCCAGCCGAGGGCTGGCGGAGTCACCCCTCCACTTT. This translates into CASRGLAESPLHF. V usage is TRBV11-2 and J usage is TRBJ1-6; D gene unclear. V was shortened by 8 bases and J by 10 bases, with 15 bases between the two germline ends. The CDR3 is 13 residues long. From germline, CDR1 is SGHAT and CDR2 FQNNGV.

This sequence joins TRBV28 and TRBJ2-7; TRBD1 aligns across 8 bases. In germline, CDR1 is MDHEN, CDR2 SYDVKM. The CDR3 consists of 12 residues. The junction had 8 bases not matched to a gene; V was cut back by 9 bases and J by 7 bases. Here the CDR3 reads CASGQGNREQYF. CDR3 in DNA: TGTGCCAGTGGACAGGGTAATCGGGAGCAGTACTTC.